Presented here are 32 T cell receptor beta chains from one specimen sequenced in a study of blood T cell repertoires in COVID-19. The repertoire was sequenced with immunoSEQ multiplex PCR; TCRdb's copy has only in-frame clones and lacks some. The data show 150,000 to 200,000 clones, with almost 80% seen just once and around 16% held by the top ten. Source material: peripheral blood. All receptors come from a man in his sixties with active or convalescent COVID-19.

This chain connects TRBV9 to TRBJ2-5, with no clear D. The germline gives CDR1 SGDLS, CDR2 YYNGEE. This CDR3 has 14 amino acids. Between the trimmed V and J ends, which lost 3 bases and 5 bases, there was a span of 14 bases. The CDR3 is CASSASPRFETQYF. In DNA form, the CDR3 reads TGTGCCAGCAGCGCCAGTCCCAGATTCGAGACCCAGTACTTC.

The V and J genes are TRBV19 and TRBJ2-1; 11 bases agree with TRBD2. CDR1 is LNHDA and CDR2 is SQIVND in the germline V gene (reference sequence). V dropped 2 bases and J dropped 5; count of bases not matched to a gene: 2. The CDR3 spans 15 residues. The CDR3 bases are TGTGCCAGTAGTATACAACTAGCGGGGGACAATGAGCAGTTCTTC. It is translated as CASSIQLAGDNEQFF. The full variable domain, in which reference TRBV19 and TRBJ2-1 provide the parts outside the CDR3, is DGGITQSPKYLFRKEGQNVTLSCEQNLNHDAMYWYRQDPGQGLRLIYYSQIVNDFQKGDIAEGYSVSREKKESFPLTVTSAQKNPTAFYLCASSIQLAGDNEQFFGPGTRLTVL.

The chain carries TRBV20-1 and TRBJ2-1; D gene uncertain. Germline assignment: CDR1 DFQATT and CDR2 SNEGSKA (reference sequence). V dropped 3 bases and J dropped 9 bases, with 6 bases sitting between them. The length of the CDR3 is 10 residues. CDR3 nucleotides: TGCAGTGCTAGCGGGTTTGAGCAGTTCTTC. Its translation is CSASGFEQFF.

The chain couples TRBV19 to TRBJ2-7; TRBD1 matches at 9 bases. Germline V gives CDR1 LNHDA, CDR2 SQIVND (reference sequence). The V segment lost 5 bases and the J segment 2 bases; nucleotides outside the gene matches: 7. This CDR3 has 15 amino acids. CDR3 sequence: CASSVPGQGTYEQYF. The CDR3 DNA reads TGTGCCAGTAGTGTACCGGGACAGGGTACCTACGAGCAGTACTTC.

This CDR3 is CASSDGTSGYNEQFF. CDR3 nucleotide sequence: TGTGCCAGCAGTGACGGGACTAGCGGGTACAATGAGCAGTTCTTC. The chain links TRBV6-4 to TRBJ2-1; 12 bases line up with TRBD2. Germline CDR1 is MRHNA and CDR2 is SNTAGT. This CDR3 spans 15 amino acids. Trimming removed 2 bases from V and 4 bases from J; junction bases left unmatched: 0.

The chain joins TRBV5-1 to TRBJ1-1; TRBD1 might be the D (5 bases). The V end was cut by 4 bases, the J end by 6 bases, with 16 bases between. The V gene's germline CDR1 is SGHRS and CDR2 YFSETQ. The CDR3 is made up of 14 amino acids. The CDR3 region is CASSPAGGGAEAFF. Written as DNA, the CDR3 is TGCGCCAGCAGCCCGGCGGGGGGGGGTGCTGAAGCTTTCTTT.

This chain links TRBV19 with TRBJ2-4; 9 nucleotides agree with TRBD1. The germline gives CDR1 LNHDA, CDR2 SQIVND (reference sequence). J lost 1 base, V lost 5 bases, and 6 bases had no gene match. The CDR3 extends over 16 amino acids. CDR3 loop: CASSPDRGIAKNIQYF. For the CDR3, the DNA is TGTGCCAGTAGTCCGGACAGGGGTATCGCCAAAAACATTCAGTACTTC. Using reference TRBV19 and TRBJ2-4 for the parts outside the CDR3, the full variable domain is DGGITQSPKYLFRKEGQNVTLSCEQNLNHDAMYWYRQDPGQGLRLIYYSQIVNDFQKGDIAEGYSVSREKKESFPLTVTSAQKNPTAFYLCASSPDRGIAKNIQYFGAGTRLSVL.

The J gene is TRBJ2-5, the V gene TRBV18; 11 nucleotides agree with TRBD1. Germline trimming cut 2 bases from V and 5 bases from J; bases unmatched to any gene: 10. CDR1 and CDR2 (germline): KGHSH, LQKENI. The CDR3 runs to 17 residues. Here the CDR3 reads CASSPGTGGPGMETQYF. CDR3 in DNA: TGTGCCAGCTCACCAGGGACAGGGGGTCCGGGGATGGAGACCCAGTACTTC. Supplemented by reference TRBV18 and TRBJ2-5, the full variable domain reads NAGVMQNPRHLVRRRGQEARLRCSPMKGHSHVYWYRQLPEEGLKFMVYLQKENIIDESGMPKERFSAEFPKEGPSILRIQQVVRGDSAAYFCASSPGTGGPGMETQYFGPGTRLLVL.

The rearrangement uses TRBV5-1 and TRBJ2-7, with 12 bases fitting TRBD2. J lost 5 bases, V lost 3 bases, and 3 bases had no gene match. CDR3 size: 14 residues. The germline CDR1 and CDR2 sequences are SGHRS and YFSETQ. The CDR3 protein is CASSWTSGINEQYF. Written as DNA, the CDR3 is TGCGCCAGCAGCTGGACTAGCGGGATCAACGAGCAGTACTTC.

The CDR3 nucleotides are TGTGCCAGCAGCCCCGTGGGGACTAGCGGCCTCTCCTACGAGCAGTACTTC. This sequence encodes CASSPVGTSGLSYEQYF. This sequence joins TRBV7-2 and TRBJ2-7; the match to TRBD2 covers 11 bases. V gave up 5 bases and J gave up 0 bases; unmatched junction bases: 9. Germline V lookup: CDR1 SGHTA, CDR2 FQGNSA. The CDR3 is 17 amino acids.

This clone was observed a handful of times. The chain joins TRBV2 to TRBJ2-7; D is unresolved. With 4 bases removed from V and 0 bases from J, the gap between germline ends came to 10 bases. This CDR3 has 14 residues. Germline V gives CDR1 SNHLY, CDR2 FYNNEI. CDR3 sequence reads: CASSGRPSSYEQYF. The DNA for the CDR3 is TGTGCCAGCAGTGGGCGGCCCAGCTCCTACGAGCAGTACTTC.

The rearrangement joins TRBV14 to TRBJ2-3; no clear D gene. Germline V gene lookup returns CDR1 SGHDN and CDR2 FVKESK. The CDR3 extends over 14 amino acids. Between the trimmed V and J ends, which lost 2 bases and 2 bases, there was a span of 8 bases. CDR3 amino acids: CASSQSLSTDTQYF. The DNA of the CDR3 is TGTGCCAGCAGCCAATCTCTATCCACAGATACGCAGTATTTT.

The chain is built from TRBV12-5 and TRBJ2-7, with D maybe TRBD1 (6 bases). The CDR3 extends over 10 amino acids. CDR1 LGHNT and CDR2 FRNRAP come from the germline V gene. The CDR3 DNA sequence: TGTGGGACAGAACCCTACGAGCAGTACTTC. It encodes CGTEPYEQYF.

The chain joins TRBV18 to TRBJ2-7; 9 bases line up with TRBD1. Germline loops: CDR1 KGHSH, CDR2 LQKENI. J lost 5 bases, V lost 3 bases, and 5 bases had no gene match. The CDR3 is made up of 14 amino acids. This chain's CDR3 is CASSPGQGRNEQYF. The DNA for the CDR3 is TGTGCCAGCTCACCTGGACAGGGGAGGAACGAGCAGTACTTC.

The genes are TRBV24-1 and TRBJ1-1; the D is unclear. This CDR3 is 13 amino acids long. The V end was cut by 7 bases, the J end by 1 base, with 9 bases between. Germline V lookup: CDR1 KGHDR, CDR2 SFDVKD. For the CDR3, the DNA is TGTGCCACCAGAGACTGGCGGAACACTGAAGCTTTCTTT. It encodes CATRDWRNTEAFF.

This chain uses TRBV11-2 with TRBJ2-3, with 9 bases matching TRBD2. Trimming removed 5 bases from V and 4 bases from J; junction bases left unmatched: 19. CDR1 SGHAT and CDR2 FQNNGV come from the germline V gene. The length of the CDR3 is 19 residues. CDR3: CASSPPTGGRARFSDTQYF. The CDR3 DNA reads TGTGCCAGCAGCCCACCCACGGGCGGGAGGGCCAGGTTCTCAGATACGCAGTATTTT.

Comment on this clone: The junction shows a germline mismatch at one end, possibly a read error. This sequence joins TRBV5-1 and TRBJ1-1, with 7 bases matching TRBD1. The CDR3 length is 14 residues. Germline V gene data show CDR1 as SGHRS and CDR2 as YFSETQ. The CDR3 DNA sequence: TGCGCCAGCAACTTGGGGACAGTGAACACTGAAGCTTTCTTT. This codes for CASNLGTVNTEAFF.

In this sample, this clone turned up once. The chain combines TRBV19 with TRBJ1-4, with TRBD1 matching 7 bases. The CDR3 runs 18 residues. Trimming cost V 4 bases and J 8 bases; bases outside gene matches: 19. Germline CDR1 and CDR2: LNHDA and SQIVND (reference sequence). CDR3 residues: CASSTSNGKGGESEKLFF. The CDR3 DNA reads TGTGCCAGTAGTACGTCAAACGGGAAAGGGGGCGAGTCCGAAAAACTGTTTTTT.

The genes are TRBV7-2 and TRBJ2-3, with a possible D match to TRBD1 (7 bases). Deletions cut 0 bases from V and 4 bases from J, with 8 bases between. The CDR3 spans 14 residues. The germline V gene encodes CDR1 SGHTA and CDR2 FQGNSA. The CDR3: CASSLARGADTQYF. The CDR3 coding sequence is TGTGCCAGCAGCTTAGCCAGGGGGGCAGATACGCAGTATTTT.

The sample holds one count of this clone. This rearrangement joins TRBV2 to TRBJ2-5; 7 nucleotides align to TRBD1. The CDR3 sequence is 15 residues long. V lost 8 bases, J lost 1 base, and 10 bases stayed unmatched. Germline V gene data show CDR1 as SNHLY and CDR2 as FYNNEI. CDR3 protein: CASRKGDSSQETQYF. CDR3 in DNA: TGTGCCAGCCGGAAGGGGGACAGCAGCCAAGAGACCCAGTACTTC.

CDR3 sequence (DNA): TGTGCCAGCAGCCAAGCCACAGGGGGGCTTGGCTACACCTTC. It specifies CASSQATGGLGYTF. V usage is TRBV3-1 (or the pseudogene TRBV3-2) and J usage is TRBJ1-2; 8 bases align to TRBD1. Germline V gene lookup returns CDR1 LGHDT and CDR2 YNNKEL (reference sequence). This CDR3 region has 14 residues. V dropped 1 base and J dropped 7; count of bases not matched to a gene: 5.

The chain couples TRBV9 to TRBJ1-3; D is unresolved. The V end was cut by 3 bases, the J end by 4 bases, with 11 bases between. CDR3 size: 14 residues. CDR1 and CDR2 from the germline V gene are SGDLS and YYNGEE. The CDR3 nucleotides are TGTGCCAGCAGCGCCCTTGGGAGCGGAAACACCATATATTTT. This translates into CASSALGSGNTIYF.

The V call is TRBV5-4, the J call TRBJ2-1; D call uncertain. There are 15 residues in the CDR3. The germline CDR1 and CDR2 sequences are SGHNT and YYREEE (reference sequence). V dropped 0 bases and J dropped 10 bases, with 17 bases sitting between them. The CDR3 DNA reads TGTGCCAGCAGCTTGGATTCTAGTCCCCTCGGAGAGCAGTTCTTC. Amino acid sequence: CASSLDSSPLGEQFF.

The V call is TRBV3-1 (or the pseudogene TRBV3-2), the J call TRBJ1-1, with unresolved D. The CDR3 is 14 amino acids. Germline loops: CDR1 LGHDT, CDR2 YNNKEL (reference sequence). The V end was cut by 4 bases, the J end by 5 bases, with 14 bases between. The CDR3 nucleotides read TGTGCCAGCAGCCGAGATGCGGGTGGGACTGAAGCTTTCTTT. Residues: CASSRDAGGTEAFF.

The genes are TRBV6-1 and TRBJ1-5, with TRBD1 matching over 8 bases. This CDR3 has 15 residues. Germline CDR1 and CDR2: MNHNS and SASEGT. Trimming cost V 3 bases and J 3 bases; bases outside gene matches: 4. In DNA, the CDR3 is TGTGCCAGCAGTGACGGGACAGGTCTCAATCAGCCCCAGCATTTT. Translating it yields CASSDGTGLNQPQHF.

V and J are TRBV5-1 and TRBJ2-7; the match to TRBD2 covers 9 bases. The CDR3 consists of 13 residues. CDR1 and CDR2 from the germline V gene are SGHRS and YFSETQ. Germline trimming cut 2 bases from V and 5 bases from J; bases unmatched to any gene: 2. CDR3: CASSFGTSNEQYF. The DNA of the CDR3 is TGCGCCAGCAGCTTCGGGACTAGCAACGAGCAGTACTTC.

The chain is built from TRBV10-3 and TRBJ2-5; 7 positions agree with TRBD2. Germline CDR1 is ENHRY and CDR2 is SYGVKD. The CDR3 sequence is 15 residues long. With V trimmed by 0 bases and J by 5 bases, 6 bases remained unmatched. The CDR3 region has the DNA TGTGCCATCAGTGAGTCCGGACTAGTTGAGGAGACCCAGTACTTC. Protein sequence: CAISESGLVEETQYF.

This chain joins TRBV14 and TRBJ2-1, with 12 bases that match TRBD2. The CDR3 contains 16 residues. V lost 5 bases, J lost 7 bases, and 9 bases stayed unmatched. Germline assignment: CDR1 SGHDN and CDR2 FVKESK. The CDR3, as DNA: TGTGCCAGCAGCTTCGGACTAGCGGGATGGGTGAATGAGCAGTTCTTC. Its translation is CASSFGLAGWVNEQFF.

The rearrangement links TRBV7-2 to TRBJ1-5; D possibly corresponds to TRBD1 (6 bases). The V end was cut by 5 bases, the J end by 6 bases, with 20 bases between. This CDR3 has 16 residues. In germline, CDR1 is SGHTA, CDR2 FQGNSA. The CDR3 sequence is CASSPQQGFMGQPQHF. The CDR3 nucleotides are TGTGCCAGCAGCCCCCAACAGGGTTTCATGGGTCAGCCCCAGCATTTT.

With regard to this clone: One junction end disagrees with the germline gene, perhaps due to a read error. The rearrangement uses TRBV4-3 and TRBJ2-3, with D possibly matching TRBD2 (6 bases). The CDR3 runs to 16 residues. Germline V gene lookup returns CDR1 LGHNA and CDR2 YSLEER. CDR3 nucleotides: TGCGCCAGCAGCCAAGGGGGCGGGAAGGTCACAGGTACGCAGTATTTT. Protein: CASSQGGGKVTGTQYF.

This clone showed up just a few times. This rearrangement joins TRBV7-3 to TRBJ2-1; TRBD2 matches at 9 bases. The CDR3 sequence is 14 residues long. V lost 2 bases and J lost 8; bases outside the gene matches: 4. Looked up from germline, CDR1 is SGHTA and CDR2 is FQGTGA. CDR3: CASSLGGRADEQFF. The CDR3 DNA reads as TGTGCCAGCAGCTTAGGCGGGAGGGCCGATGAGCAGTTCTTC.

V gene TRBV6-5 combines with J gene TRBJ1-1, with 8 bases lining up with TRBD1. The CDR3 consists of 16 residues. J gave up 7 bases and V 3 bases, and 13 bases lay outside the gene matches. CDR1 is MNHEY, CDR2 SVGAGI, per germline. CDR3 nucleotide sequence: TGTGCCAGCAGTTATAGGCCGATGCAGGGGGCAAATGAAGCTTTCTTT. Its protein product is CASSYRPMQGANEAFF.